The next 5 T cell receptor beta chains were all read from a single sample in a study of response to subunit inactivated influenza vaccine. TCRdb reprocessed the RT-PCR reads via MiXCR and lists one record per CDR3 protein. The sample gives about 540,000 distinct CDR3 sequences, under 30% of which show up once; 2.5% to 3% is in the top ten. These data also formed part of another study, on T cells expressing NK-cell markers. Per that study: The authors made TCR beta cDNA libraries by 5'RACE template switching. This switching added a universal primer site and UMIs.

The specimen comprised CD4+ T cells sorted from PBMCs, sampled 11 to 12 days after vaccination. These receptors were collected from a middle-aged man who received an inactivated influenza vaccine.

V and J are TRBV7-2 and TRBJ1-1; D gene unclear. Per the germline V gene, CDR1 is SGHTA and CDR2 is FQGNSA. The CDR3 is made up of 15 amino acids. Trimming removed 3 bases from V and 0 bases from J, with 11 bases in between. CDR3 amino acids: CASSFGPLMNTEAFF. CDR3 nucleotides: TGTGCCAGCAGCTTCGGACCCCTCATGAACACTGAAGCTTTCTTT.

The V gene is TRBV4-1, the J gene TRBJ2-1; 7 nucleotides match TRBD1. This CDR3 comprises 15 residues. After removal of 3 bases from V and 4 bases from J, the junction contained 6 bases not matched to a gene. Germline CDR1 reads MGHRA; CDR2 reads YSYEKL. The CDR3 spells CASSHMDRLYNEQFF. As DNA, the CDR3 is TGCGCCAGCAGCCATATGGACAGGTTGTACAATGAGCAGTTCTTC.

The V gene is TRBV6-5, the J gene TRBJ1-2; D is unclear. Germline V gene lookup returns CDR1 MNHEY and CDR2 SVGAGI. The V end lost 4 bases, the J end lost 0 bases, and 12 bases lay between the germline ends. CDR3 length: 15 amino acids. The CDR3 DNA sequence: TGTGCCAGCAGTTTGGTGGCAATGCCTAACTATGGCTACACCTTC. Protein: CASSLVAMPNYGYTF.

This clonotype has just a few counts. The chain carries TRBV28 and TRBJ1-6; D is undetermined. V was trimmed by 6 bases and J by 5 bases, leaving 11 bases between them. This CDR3 region has 14 residues. The germline V gene encodes CDR1 MDHEN and CDR2 SYDVKM. The CDR3 here is CASSHVRHNSPLHF. In DNA, the CDR3 is TGTGCCAGCAGCCACGTTAGGCATAATTCACCCCTCCACTTT.

V is TRBV15 and J is TRBJ2-1; 10 nucleotides align to TRBD1. V trimming: 1 base; J trimming: 4 bases; junction bases outside the gene matches: 7. The CDR3 is 17 amino acids. Germline CDR1 reads LNHNV; CDR2 reads YYDKDF (reference sequence). CDR3 DNA sequence: TGTGCCACCAGCAGAGGTATCGGGACAGGGGTATACAATGAGCAGTTCTTC. Translation: CATSRGIGTGVYNEQFF.